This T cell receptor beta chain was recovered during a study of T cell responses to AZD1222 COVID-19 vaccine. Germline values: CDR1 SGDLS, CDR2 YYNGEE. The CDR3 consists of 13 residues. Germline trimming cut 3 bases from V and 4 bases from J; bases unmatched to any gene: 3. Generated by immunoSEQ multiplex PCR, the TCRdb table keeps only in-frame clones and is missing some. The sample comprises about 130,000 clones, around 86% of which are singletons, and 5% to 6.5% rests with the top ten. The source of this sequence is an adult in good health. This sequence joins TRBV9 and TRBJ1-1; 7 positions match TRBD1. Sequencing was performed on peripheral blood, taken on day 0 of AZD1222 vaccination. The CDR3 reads CASSGGTATEAFF. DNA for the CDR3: TGTGCCAGCAGCGGGGGGACAGCCACTGAAGCTTTCTTT.